This passage covers 21 T cell receptor beta chains from one sample sequenced in a study of blood T cells in healthy people across ages. A sample-barcoded 5' primer and a J-beta primer mix were used in a second PCR of about 7 to 11 cycles. TCRdb re-analysed the 5' RACE reads in MiXCR, keeping a single row per CDR3 protein. This sample has some 1.1 million distinct CDR3 sequences, with under 40% found just once. Sample: blood. These receptors all stem from a man aged 18 to 29 in good health.

The chain carries TRBV5-1 and TRBJ2-7; TRBD2 is a possible D gene (5 bases). The CDR3 spans 14 residues. V lost 10 bases and J lost 4, with 21 bases in between. Germline assignment: CDR1 SGHRS and CDR2 YFSETQ. Here the CDR3 reads CAGSLEARNYEQYF. The CDR3 DNA sequence: TGCGCCGGTAGCTTGGAGGCCAGAAATTACGAGCAGTACTTC. Complete variable domain (other parts from reference TRBV5-1 and TRBJ2-7): KAGVTQTPRYLIKTRGQQVTLSCSPISGHRSVSWYQQTPGQGLQFLFEYFSETQRNKGNFPGRFSGRQFSNSRSEMNVSTLELGDSALYLCAGSLEARNYEQYFGPGTRLTVT.

This clonotype was detected only a few times. V and J are TRBV18 and TRBJ2-1; 9 bases agree with TRBD1. The CDR3 runs 15 residues. Trimming at V came to 3 bases and at J to 7 bases, leaving 7 bases not matched to a gene. Germline loops: CDR1 KGHSH, CDR2 LQKENI. Here the CDR3 DNA reads TGTGCCAGCTCACCGCGGGACAGGGTTCAAAATGAGCAGTTCTTC. It is translated as CASSPRDRVQNEQFF.

The sample holds one count of this clonotype. The chain couples TRBV20-1 to TRBJ2-1, with TRBD2 identical over 9 bases. The J segment lost 15 bases and the V segment lost 1 base, leaving 13 bases of the junction unmatched. Germline lookup yields CDR1 DFQATT and CDR2 SNEGSKA (reference sequence). The CDR3 has 14 residues. Written as DNA, the CDR3 is TGCAGTGCTAGAGGAAGGTCTAGCGGGGTTAGAACGTTCTTC. This codes for CSARGRSSGVRTFF.

This clonotype was picked up many times. The chain is built from TRBV5-1 and TRBJ2-3; D call uncertain. Trimming removed 3 bases at V and 0 bases at J, with 8 bases between. CDR3 length: 14 amino acids. CDR1 is SGHRS and CDR2 is YFSETQ in the germline V gene. The CDR3 sequence: CASSWKDSTDTQYF. For the CDR3, the DNA is TGCGCCAGCAGCTGGAAAGACAGCACAGATACGCAGTATTTT.

The chain uses TRBV4-3 and TRBJ2-1; TRBD2 matches 7 bases. The closer fit of TRBJ2-7 to the DNA end suggests the J call may be wrong. This CDR3 has 17 amino acids. CDR1 LGHNA and CDR2 YSLEER come from the germline V gene. This CDR3 reads CASSQVPNSGPDNEQYF. The CDR3 DNA sequence: TGCGCCAGCAGCCAAGTACCCAATAGCGGGCCTGACAATGAGCAGTACTTC.

The chain links TRBV7-2 to TRBJ1-5, with D perhaps matching TRBD1 (6 bases). The V gene's germline CDR1 is SGHTA and CDR2 FQGNSA. V shed 0 bases and J shed 2 bases, with 14 bases lying between them. The CDR3 spans 17 residues. The CDR3, as DNA: TGTGCCAGCAGCTTAGCATATCCGGGGGCCGGCAATCAGCCCCAGCATTTT. Residues: CASSLAYPGAGNQPQHF.

V usage is TRBV11-2 and J usage is TRBJ2-3; 8 bases align to TRBD1. The CDR3 is 17 residues long. Germline V gives CDR1 SGHAT, CDR2 FQNNGV. The junction had 14 bases not matched to a gene; V was cut back by 8 bases and J by 1 base. In nucleotides, the CDR3 is TGTGCCAGCGGCGTCCGAGGAGGACAGGGAGGCACAGATACGCAGTATTTT. Translating gives CASGVRGGQGGTDTQYF.

V gene TRBV6-6 combines with J gene TRBJ2-5, with D possibly TRBD1 on 6 matching bases. Germline CDR1 and CDR2: MNHNY and SVGAGI (reference sequence). The CDR3 has 15 residues. V was pared by 2 bases and J by 2 bases, with 12 bases between. CDR3 in amino acids: CASSYGRTAQETQYF. CDR3 DNA: TGTGCCAGCAGTTACGGTCGGACAGCACAAGAGACCCAGTACTTC.

This clonotype was observed a few times. The V gene is TRBV4-1, the J gene TRBJ2-7, with D hard to call. Germline V CDR1 and CDR2: MGHRA, YSYEKL. Trimming cost V 0 bases and J 0 bases, with 9 bases left between them. The CDR3 runs to 15 residues. The CDR3 here is CASSQEARFSYEQYF. Here the CDR3 DNA reads TGCGCCAGCAGCCAAGAGGCGAGATTCTCCTACGAGCAGTACTTC.

The rearrangement joins TRBV4-1 to TRBJ1-3; no clear D. Germline loops: CDR1 MGHRA, CDR2 YSYEKL. CDR3 length: 15 amino acids. V shed 2 bases and J shed 0 bases, with 8 bases lying between them. DNA of the CDR3: TGCGCCAGCAGCCAAACGACGACCTCTGGAAACACCATATATTTT. It yields the protein CASSQTTTSGNTIYF.

This clonotype appeared a few times. The rearrangement links TRBV28 to TRBJ2-3, with unresolved D. This CDR3 contains 12 residues. Germline assignment: CDR1 MDHEN and CDR2 SYDVKM. V was pared by 6 bases and J by 7 bases, with 11 bases between. The CDR3 coding sequence is TGTGCCAGCAGCTCAGGAGAAAATACGCAGTATTTT. Protein product: CASSSGENTQYF.

The rearrangement links TRBV6-2 or TRBV6-3 to TRBJ1-2, with TRBD1 identical over 7 bases. The CDR3 runs 13 residues. Looked up from germline, CDR1 is MNHEY and CDR2 is SVGEGT. V dropped 6 bases and J dropped 6; count of bases not matched to a gene: 7. The CDR3 DNA sequence: TGTGCCAGCAGCCGGGACAGCAGTGATGGCTACACCTTC. Its translation is CASSRDSSDGYTF.

The J gene is TRBJ1-2, the V gene TRBV20-1; tentative D call: TRBD1 (5 bases). The CDR3 runs to 15 residues. V was cut by 5 bases and J by 4 bases, with 20 bases left in between. Germline V lookup: CDR1 DFQATT, CDR2 SNEGSKA (reference sequence). The CDR3 protein is CSACPLGENGYGYTF. DNA for the CDR3: TGCAGTGCTTGCCCATTAGGGGAGAATGGCTATGGCTACACCTTC.

The chain carries TRBV20-1 and TRBJ1-2, with 7 bases identical to TRBD1. Germline CDR1 DFQATT, CDR2 SNEGSKA (reference sequence). The V segment lost 7 bases and the J segment 4 bases; nucleotides outside the gene matches: 12. CDR3 length equals 14 residues. The CDR3 reads CSVLSPSGGYGYTF. The CDR3, as DNA: TGCAGTGTCTTAAGCCCCTCAGGGGGCTATGGCTACACCTTC.

The chain joins TRBV20-1 to TRBJ2-7; D is unresolved. Germline CDR1 DFQATT, CDR2 SNEGSKA (reference sequence). The CDR3 is made up of 15 amino acids. The V gene lost 4 bases and the J gene lost 0 bases, with 16 bases spanning the gap. CDR3 sequence: CSAMSELTNSYEQYF. The DNA for the CDR3 is TGCAGTGCTATGTCCGAACTAACGAACTCCTACGAGCAGTACTTC.

The V call is TRBV7-3, the J call TRBJ2-3, with D possibly being TRBD2 (5 bases). The CDR3 spans 14 residues. The germline V gene encodes CDR1 SGHTA and CDR2 FQGTGA. Trimming cost V 2 bases and J 6 bases, with 12 bases left between them. CDR3: CASSLDSEVDTQYF. The CDR3 nucleotides read TGTGCCAGCAGCTTAGACTCGGAGGTGGATACGCAGTATTTT.

This clonotype appeared a few times. This sequence joins TRBV7-2 and TRBJ1-6; D ambiguous. Germline V gene sequence: CDR1 SGHTA, CDR2 FQGNSA. V dropped 8 bases and J dropped 4 bases, with 6 bases sitting between them. This CDR3 has 12 amino acids. CDR3 nucleotides: TGTGCCAGCGCGCAGTATAATTCACCCCTCCACTTT. This encodes CASAQYNSPLHF. Combining the CDR3 with reference TRBV7-2 and TRBJ1-6 gives the whole variable domain GAGVSQSPSNKVTEKGKDVELRCDPISGHTALYWYRQSLGQGLEFLIYFQGNSAPDKSGLPSDRFSAERTGGSVSTLTIQRTQQEDSAVYLCASAQYNSPLHFGNGTRLTVT.

This clonotype was counted between two and nine times. The V gene is TRBV27, the J gene TRBJ2-7; D might be TRBD2 (6 bases). Germline lookup yields CDR1 MNHEY and CDR2 SMNVEV (reference sequence). The CDR3 consists of 16 residues. V was clipped by 4 bases and J by 5 bases, with 21 bases between them. The CDR3 loop reads CASSSERVRRGHEQYF. CDR3 bases: TGTGCCAGCAGTTCCGAGAGAGTCAGGAGGGGCCACGAGCAGTACTTC.

J is TRBJ1-6 and V is TRBV7-8; D is unclear. This CDR3 contains 12 residues. Germline assignment: CDR1 SGHVS and CDR2 FQNEAQ. Trimming took 5 bases from V and 9 from J, leaving 8 bases between them. CDR3 residues: CASSQPFSPLHF. For the CDR3, the DNA is TGTGCCAGCAGCCAGCCATTTTCACCCCTCCACTTT.

The gene calls are TRBV7-2 and TRBJ1-6, with 7 bases aligning to TRBD1. The trim removed 5 bases at V and 6 bases at J, leaving 7 bases unmatched. This CDR3 has 15 residues. CDR1 and CDR2 (germline): SGHTA, FQGNSA. The CDR3 DNA is TGTGCCAGCAGCCCCCGGGGACAGTTTAATTCACCCCTCCACTTT. It specifies CASSPRGQFNSPLHF.

This chain uses TRBV6-1 with TRBJ2-7; 8 nucleotides line up with TRBD1. Looked up from germline, CDR1 is MNHNS and CDR2 is SASEGT. This CDR3 is 14 amino acids long. The ends lost 7 bases at V and 2 bases at J; junction bases unmatched: 7. The CDR3 spells CASMVWDRPYEQYF. CDR3 nucleotides: TGTGCCAGCATGGTCTGGGACAGGCCCTACGAGCAGTACTTC.